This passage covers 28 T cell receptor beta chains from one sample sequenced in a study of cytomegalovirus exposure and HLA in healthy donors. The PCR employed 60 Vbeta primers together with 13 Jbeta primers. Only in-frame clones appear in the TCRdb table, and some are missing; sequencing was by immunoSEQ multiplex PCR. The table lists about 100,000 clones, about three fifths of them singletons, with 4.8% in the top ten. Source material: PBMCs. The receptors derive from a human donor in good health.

This CDR3 is CASSLASISVTIQETQYF. The CDR3 bases are TGTGCCAGCAGCTTAGCGTCTATATCGGTTACTATCCAAGAGACCCAGTACTTC. The V and J genes are TRBV7-9 and TRBJ2-5; D is unclear. CDR1 is SEHNR and CDR2 is FQNEAQ in the germline V gene (reference sequence). Trimming stripped 0 bases from V and 1 base from J, with 18 bases between. The CDR3 runs 18 residues.

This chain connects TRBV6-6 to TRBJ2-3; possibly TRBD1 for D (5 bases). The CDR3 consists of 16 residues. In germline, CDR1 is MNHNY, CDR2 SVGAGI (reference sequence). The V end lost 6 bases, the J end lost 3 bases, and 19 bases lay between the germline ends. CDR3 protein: CASSQLAGMGTDTQYF. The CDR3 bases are TGTGCCAGCAGCCAATTGGCAGGGATGGGAACAGATACGCAGTATTTT.

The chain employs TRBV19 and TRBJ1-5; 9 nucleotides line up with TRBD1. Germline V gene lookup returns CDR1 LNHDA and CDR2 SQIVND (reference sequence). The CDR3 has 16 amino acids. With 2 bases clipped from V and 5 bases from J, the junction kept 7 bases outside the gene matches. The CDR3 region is CASSILTGGWHQPQHF. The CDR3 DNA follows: TGTGCCAGTAGTATACTAACAGGGGGCTGGCATCAGCCCCAGCATTTT.

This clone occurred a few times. DNA for the CDR3: TGTGCCAGTAGTATGGGTAGCGGCCTATACAATGAGCAGTTCTTC. Residues: CASSMGSGLYNEQFF. The chain recombines TRBV19 with TRBJ2-1; a possible D gene is TRBD2 (6 bases). The V and J ends lost 3 bases and 4 bases respectively, with 13 bases between them. The CDR3 is made up of 15 amino acids. The germline V gene encodes CDR1 LNHDA and CDR2 SQIVND (reference sequence).

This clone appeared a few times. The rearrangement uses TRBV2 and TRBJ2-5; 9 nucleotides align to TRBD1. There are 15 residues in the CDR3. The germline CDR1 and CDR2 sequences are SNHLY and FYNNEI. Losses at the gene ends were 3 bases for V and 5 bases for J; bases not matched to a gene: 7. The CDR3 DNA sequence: TGTGCCAGCAGTGAGCGACAGGGGGTCTTGGAGACCCAGTACTTC. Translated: CASSERQGVLETQYF.

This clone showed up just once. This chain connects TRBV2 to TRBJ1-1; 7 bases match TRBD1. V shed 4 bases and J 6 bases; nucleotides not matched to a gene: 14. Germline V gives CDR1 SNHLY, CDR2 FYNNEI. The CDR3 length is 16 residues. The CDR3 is CASSAPGGGGYAEAFF. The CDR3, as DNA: TGTGCCAGCAGTGCCCCAGGGGGAGGCGGTTACGCTGAAGCTTTCTTT. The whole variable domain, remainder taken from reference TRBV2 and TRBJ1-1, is EPEVTQTPSHQVTQMGQEVILRCVPISNHLYFYWYRQILGQKVEFLVSFYNNEISEKSEIFDDQFSVERPDGSNFTLKIRSTKLEDSAMYFCASSAPGGGGYAEAFFGQGTRLTVV.

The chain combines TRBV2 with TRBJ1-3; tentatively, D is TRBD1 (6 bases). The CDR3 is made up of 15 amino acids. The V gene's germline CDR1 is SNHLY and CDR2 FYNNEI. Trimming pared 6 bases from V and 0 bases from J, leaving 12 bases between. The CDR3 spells CASRAQGGSGNTIYF. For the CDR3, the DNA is TGTGCCAGCAGGGCCCAAGGGGGCTCTGGAAACACCATATATTTT.

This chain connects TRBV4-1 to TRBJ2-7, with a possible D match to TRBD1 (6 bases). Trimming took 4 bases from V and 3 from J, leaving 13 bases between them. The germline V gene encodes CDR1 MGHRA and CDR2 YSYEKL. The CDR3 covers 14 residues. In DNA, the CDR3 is TGCGCCAGCAGCCGGGGACATACGGTCTACGAGCAGTACTTC. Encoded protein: CASSRGHTVYEQYF.

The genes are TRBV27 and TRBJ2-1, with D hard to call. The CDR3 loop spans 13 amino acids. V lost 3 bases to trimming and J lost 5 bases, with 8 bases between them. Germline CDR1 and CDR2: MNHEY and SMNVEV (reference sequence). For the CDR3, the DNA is TGTGCCAGCAGTTTTAGCCAGAACAATGAGCAGTTCTTC. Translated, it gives CASSFSQNNEQFF.

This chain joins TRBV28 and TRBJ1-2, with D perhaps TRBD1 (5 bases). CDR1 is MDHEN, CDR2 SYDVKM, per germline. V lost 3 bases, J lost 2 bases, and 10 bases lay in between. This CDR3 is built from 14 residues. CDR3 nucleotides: TGTGCCAGCAGTTTGGGAAGGGGAAACTATGGCTACACCTTC. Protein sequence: CASSLGRGNYGYTF.

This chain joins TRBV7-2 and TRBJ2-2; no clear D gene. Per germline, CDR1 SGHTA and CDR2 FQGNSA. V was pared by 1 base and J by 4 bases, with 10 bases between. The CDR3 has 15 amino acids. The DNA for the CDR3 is TGTGCCAGCAGCTTAGACCCACTATTCACCGGGGAGCTGTTTTTT. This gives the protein CASSLDPLFTGELFF. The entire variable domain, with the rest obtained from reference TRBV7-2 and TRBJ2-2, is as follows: GAGVSQSPSNKVTEKGKDVELRCDPISGHTALYWYRQSLGQGLEFLIYFQGNSAPDKSGLPSDRFSAERTGGSVSTLTIQRTQQEDSAVYLCASSLDPLFTGELFFGEGSRLTVL.

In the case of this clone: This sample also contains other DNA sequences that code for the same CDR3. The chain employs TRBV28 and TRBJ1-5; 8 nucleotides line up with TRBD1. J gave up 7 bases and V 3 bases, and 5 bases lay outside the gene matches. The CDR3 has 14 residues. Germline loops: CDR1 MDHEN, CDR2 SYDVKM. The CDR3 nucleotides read TGTGCCAGCAGTTTGACAGGGGCGACGCAGCCCCAGCATTTT. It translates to CASSLTGATQPQHF.

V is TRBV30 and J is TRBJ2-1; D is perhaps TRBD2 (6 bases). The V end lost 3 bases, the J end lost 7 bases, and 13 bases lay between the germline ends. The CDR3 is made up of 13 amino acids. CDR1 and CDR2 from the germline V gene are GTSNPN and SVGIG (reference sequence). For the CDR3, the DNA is TGTGCCTGGAGGCGGGATTCTACTAATGAGCAGTTCTTC. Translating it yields CAWRRDSTNEQFF. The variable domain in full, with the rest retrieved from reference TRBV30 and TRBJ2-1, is SQTIHQWPATLVQPVGSPLSLECTVEGTSNPNLYWYRQAAGRGLQLLFYSVGIGQISSEVPQNLSASRPQDRQFILSSKKLLLSDSGFYLCAWRRDSTNEQFFGPGTRLTVL.

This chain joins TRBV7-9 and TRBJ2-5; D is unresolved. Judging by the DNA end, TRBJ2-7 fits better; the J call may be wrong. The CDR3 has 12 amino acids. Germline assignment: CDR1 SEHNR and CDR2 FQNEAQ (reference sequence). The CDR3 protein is CASSQNNYEQYF. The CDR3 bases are TGTGCCAGCAGCCAAAATAACTACGAGCAGTACTTC.

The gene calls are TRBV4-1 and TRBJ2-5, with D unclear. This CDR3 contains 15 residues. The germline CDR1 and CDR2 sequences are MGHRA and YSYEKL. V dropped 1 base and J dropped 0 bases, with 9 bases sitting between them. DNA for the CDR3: TGCGCCAGCAGCCAAGTCGCGGAGAACCAAGAGACCCAGTACTTC. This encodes CASSQVAENQETQYF.

CDR3 DNA: TGTGCCAGCAGCTTGGCCGCGGGGACTAGCGGGAGCGAGCAGTTCTTC. Translated: CASSLAAGTSGSEQFF. The V call is TRBV5-4, the J call TRBJ2-1, with 14 bases fitting TRBD2. This CDR3 is built from 16 residues. CDR1 SGHNT and CDR2 YYREEE come from the germline V gene (reference sequence). The V segment lost 0 bases and the J segment 10 bases; nucleotides outside the gene matches: 6.

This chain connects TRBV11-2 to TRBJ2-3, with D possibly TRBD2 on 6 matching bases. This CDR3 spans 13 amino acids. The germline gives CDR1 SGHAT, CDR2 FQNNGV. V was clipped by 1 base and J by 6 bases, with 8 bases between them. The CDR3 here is CASSLGTTDTQYF. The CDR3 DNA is TGTGCCAGCAGCTTAGGGACTACCGATACGCAGTATTTT.

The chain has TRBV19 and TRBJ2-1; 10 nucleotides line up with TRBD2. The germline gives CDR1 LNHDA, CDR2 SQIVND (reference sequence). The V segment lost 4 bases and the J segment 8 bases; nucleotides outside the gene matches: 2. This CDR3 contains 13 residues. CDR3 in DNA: TGTGCCAGTAGTAATCTAGCGGGAGATGAGCAGTTCTTC. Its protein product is CASSNLAGDEQFF.

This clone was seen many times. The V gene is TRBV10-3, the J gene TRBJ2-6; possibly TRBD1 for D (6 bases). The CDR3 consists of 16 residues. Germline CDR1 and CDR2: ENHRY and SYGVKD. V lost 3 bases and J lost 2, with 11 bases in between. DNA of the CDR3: TGTGCCATCAGTGACGGATCAGGGGCTGGGGCCAACGTCCTGACTTTC. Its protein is CAISDGSGAGANVLTF.

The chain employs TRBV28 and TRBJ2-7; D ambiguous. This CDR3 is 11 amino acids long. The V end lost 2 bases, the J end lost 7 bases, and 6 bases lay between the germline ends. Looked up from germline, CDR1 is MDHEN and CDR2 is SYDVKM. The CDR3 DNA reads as TGTGCCAGCAGTTTACCCGGGGAGCAGTACTTC. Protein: CASSLPGEQYF.

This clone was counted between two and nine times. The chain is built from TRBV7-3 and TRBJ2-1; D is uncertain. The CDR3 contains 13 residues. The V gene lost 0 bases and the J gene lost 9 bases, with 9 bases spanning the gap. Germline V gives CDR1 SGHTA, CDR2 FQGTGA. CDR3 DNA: TGTGCCAGCAGCTTAACAGAGCGCGGTGAGCAGTTCTTC. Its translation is CASSLTERGEQFF.

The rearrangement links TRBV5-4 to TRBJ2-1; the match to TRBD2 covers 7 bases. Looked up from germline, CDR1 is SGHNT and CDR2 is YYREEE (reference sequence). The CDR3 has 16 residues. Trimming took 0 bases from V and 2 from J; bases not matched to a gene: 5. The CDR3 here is CASSLEPSGPYNEQFF. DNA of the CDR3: TGTGCCAGCAGCTTGGAGCCTAGCGGACCCTACAATGAGCAGTTCTTC.

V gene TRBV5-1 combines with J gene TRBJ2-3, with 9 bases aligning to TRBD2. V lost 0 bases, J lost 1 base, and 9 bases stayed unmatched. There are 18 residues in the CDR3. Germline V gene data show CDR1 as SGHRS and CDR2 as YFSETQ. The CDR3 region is CASSLVAGGSEGTDTQYF. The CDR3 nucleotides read TGCGCCAGCAGCTTGGTTGCGGGAGGGTCGGAAGGCACAGATACGCAGTATTTT.

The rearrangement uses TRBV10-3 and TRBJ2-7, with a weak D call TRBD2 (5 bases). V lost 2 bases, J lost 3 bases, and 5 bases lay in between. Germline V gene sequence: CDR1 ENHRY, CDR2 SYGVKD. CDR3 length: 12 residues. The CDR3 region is CAISEEGYEQYF. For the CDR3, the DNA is TGTGCCATCAGTGAGGAGGGCTACGAGCAGTACTTC.

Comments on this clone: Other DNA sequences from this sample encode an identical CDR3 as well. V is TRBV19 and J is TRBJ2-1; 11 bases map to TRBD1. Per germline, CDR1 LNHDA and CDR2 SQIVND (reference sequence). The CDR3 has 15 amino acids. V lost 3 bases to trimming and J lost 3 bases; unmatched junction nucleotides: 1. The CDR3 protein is CASSMGTGGYNEQFF. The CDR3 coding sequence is TGTGCCAGTAGTATGGGGACAGGGGGCTACAATGAGCAGTTCTTC.

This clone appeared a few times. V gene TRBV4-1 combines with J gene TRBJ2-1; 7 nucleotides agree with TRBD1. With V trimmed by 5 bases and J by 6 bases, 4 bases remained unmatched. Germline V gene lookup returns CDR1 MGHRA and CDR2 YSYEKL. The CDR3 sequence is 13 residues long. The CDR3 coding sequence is TGCGCCAGCAGCTCCAGGGGGAGCAATGAGCAGTTCTTC. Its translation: CASSSRGSNEQFF.

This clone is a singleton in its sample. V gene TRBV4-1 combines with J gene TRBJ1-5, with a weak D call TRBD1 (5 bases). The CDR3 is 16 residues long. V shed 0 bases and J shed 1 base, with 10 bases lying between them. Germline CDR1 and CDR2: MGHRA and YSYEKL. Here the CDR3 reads CASSQDRGGSNQPQHF. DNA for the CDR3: TGCGCCAGCAGCCAAGATCGGGGGGGAAGCAATCAGCCCCAGCATTTT.

The CDR3 sequence: CASSLSGGSTRDQPQHF. In nucleotides, the CDR3 is TGTGCCAGCAGTTTATCGGGCGGGTCAACACGGGATCAGCCCCAGCATTTT. The rearrangement links TRBV27 to TRBJ1-5; D is unclear. The CDR3 is made up of 17 amino acids. The V gene's germline CDR1 is MNHEY and CDR2 SMNVEV (reference sequence). V gave up 0 bases and J gave up 5 bases, with 17 bases separating them.